This T cell receptor (beta chain) was sequenced for a study of cytomegalovirus exposure and HLA in healthy donors. Study conclusions and caveats: The analysis excluded some indistinguishable V segments, including TRBV6-2 and TRBV6-3. It was approximately 150 TCR beta chains that were listed as cytomegalovirus-associated. In a later analysis, TCR beta V- and J-gene trimming was associated with a missense DCLRE1C variant.

Points on this clone: Antigen specificity is unknown.

PCR involved 60 Vbeta and 13 Jbeta primers. Libraries were prepared by immunoSEQ multiplex PCR; TCRdb keeps only in-frame clonotypes and omits some of them. The sample has a few hundred thousand clones, over 90% seen once. Germline V gene sequence: CDR1 LNHNV, CDR2 YYDKDF (reference sequence). The length of the CDR3 is 13 residues. V was pared by 8 bases and J by 6 bases, with 7 bases of the junction left unmatched. The V gene is TRBV15, the J gene TRBJ2-1, with 7 bases fitting TRBD2. The specimen was PBMCs. The clonotype comes from a girl aged 2 to 9 in good health and CMV-seronegative. This chain's CDR3 is CATGRGLGNEQFF. The CDR3 DNA follows: TGTGCCACCGGGAGGGGCCTAGGCAATGAGCAGTTCTTC.